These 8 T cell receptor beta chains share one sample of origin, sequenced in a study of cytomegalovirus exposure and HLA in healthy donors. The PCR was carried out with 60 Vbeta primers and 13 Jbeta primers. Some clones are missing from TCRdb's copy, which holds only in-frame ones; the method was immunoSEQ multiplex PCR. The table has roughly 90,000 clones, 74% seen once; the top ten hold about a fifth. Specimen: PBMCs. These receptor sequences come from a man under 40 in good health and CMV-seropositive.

The CDR3 protein is CASSLVIAGLAGGSTGELFF. The CDR3 DNA sequence: TGTGCCAGCAGCTTAGTTATTGCGGGACTAGCGGGAGGAAGCACCGGGGAGCTGTTTTTT. V gene TRBV7-6 combines with J gene TRBJ2-2; 15 nucleotides line up with TRBD2. The CDR3 extends over 20 amino acids. Per germline, CDR1 SGHVS and CDR2 FNYEAQ. Trimming cost V 1 base and J 4 bases; bases outside gene matches: 10.

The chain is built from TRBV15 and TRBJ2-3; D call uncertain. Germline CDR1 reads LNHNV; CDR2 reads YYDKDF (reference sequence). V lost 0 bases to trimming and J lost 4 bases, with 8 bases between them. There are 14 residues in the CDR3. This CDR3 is CATSRDPAADTQYF. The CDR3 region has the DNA TGTGCCACCAGCAGAGATCCGGCGGCAGATACGCAGTATTTT.

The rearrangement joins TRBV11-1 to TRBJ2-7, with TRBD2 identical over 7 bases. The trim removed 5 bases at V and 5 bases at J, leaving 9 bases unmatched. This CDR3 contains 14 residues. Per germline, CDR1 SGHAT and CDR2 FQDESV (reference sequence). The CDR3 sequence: CASSLLRGDHEQYF. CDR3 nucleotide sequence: TGTGCCAGCAGCCTTCTCCGGGGGGACCACGAGCAGTACTTC.

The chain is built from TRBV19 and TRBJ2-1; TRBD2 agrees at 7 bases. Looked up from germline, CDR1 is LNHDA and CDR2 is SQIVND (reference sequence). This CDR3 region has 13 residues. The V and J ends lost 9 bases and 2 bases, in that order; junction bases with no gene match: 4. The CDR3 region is CASAGVAYNEQFF. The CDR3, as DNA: TGTGCCAGCGCGGGAGTAGCCTACAATGAGCAGTTCTTC.

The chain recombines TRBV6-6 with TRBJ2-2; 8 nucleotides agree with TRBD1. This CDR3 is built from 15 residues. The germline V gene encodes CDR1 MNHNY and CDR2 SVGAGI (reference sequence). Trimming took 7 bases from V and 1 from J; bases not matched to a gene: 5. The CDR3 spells CASIITGGNTGELFF. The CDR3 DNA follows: TGTGCCAGCATCATAACAGGGGGGAACACCGGGGAGCTGTTTTTT.

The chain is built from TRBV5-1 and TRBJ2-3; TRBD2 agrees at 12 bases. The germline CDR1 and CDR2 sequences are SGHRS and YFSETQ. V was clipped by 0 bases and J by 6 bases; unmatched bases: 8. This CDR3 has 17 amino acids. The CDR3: CASSLASLAGGFDTQYF. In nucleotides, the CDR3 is TGCGCCAGCAGCTTGGCCTCCCTAGCGGGGGGGTTCGATACGCAGTATTTT.

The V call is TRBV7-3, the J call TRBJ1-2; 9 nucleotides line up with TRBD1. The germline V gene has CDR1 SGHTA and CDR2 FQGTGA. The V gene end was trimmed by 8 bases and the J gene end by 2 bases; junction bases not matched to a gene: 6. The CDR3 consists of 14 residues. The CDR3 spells CASCPGTGNYGYTF. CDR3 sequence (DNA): TGTGCCAGCTGTCCCGGGACAGGGAACTATGGCTACACCTTC. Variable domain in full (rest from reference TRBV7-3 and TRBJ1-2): GAGVSQTPSNKVTEKGKYVELRCDPISGHTALYWYRQSLGQGPEFLIYFQGTGAADDSGLPNDRFFAVRPEGSVSTLKIQRTERGDSAVYLCASCPGTGNYGYTFGSGTRLTVV.

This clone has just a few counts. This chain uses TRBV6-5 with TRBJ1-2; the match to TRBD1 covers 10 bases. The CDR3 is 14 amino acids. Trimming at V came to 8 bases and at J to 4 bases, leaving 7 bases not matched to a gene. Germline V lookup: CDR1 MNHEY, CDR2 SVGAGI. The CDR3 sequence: CASGRDRGTYGYTF. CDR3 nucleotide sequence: TGTGCCAGCGGCCGGGACAGGGGAACCTATGGCTACACCTTC.